This T cell receptor beta chain emerged from a study of blood T cell repertoires in COVID-19. The CDR3 covers 15 residues. With V trimmed by 1 base and J by 0 bases, 0 bases remained unmatched. Germline CDR1 reads LNHNV; CDR2 reads YYDKDF (reference sequence). Using immunoSEQ multiplex PCR, the repertoire was profiled, and TCRdb retains in-frame clones only, with some absent. The sample carries 200,000 or so clones, roughly 80% recorded once. The sequence came from a man aged 55 to 70 with active or convalescent COVID-19. The J gene is TRBJ2-3, the V gene TRBV15; TRBD1 aligns across 8 bases. The sample comprised peripheral blood. The CDR3, as DNA: TGTGCCACCAGCAGAGGACAGGGGAGCACAGATACGCAGTATTTT. This encodes CATSRGQGSTDTQYF.